A single sample gave rise to the 7 T cell receptor beta chains below, sequenced in a study of OX40 agonist ivuxolimab in advanced cancers. The repertoire was sequenced with immunoSEQ multiplex PCR; TCRdb's copy has only in-frame clones and lacks some. The sample has roughly 65,000 clones, 70% to 90% seen once. Source: CD4+ or CD8+ T cells sorted from blood, taken in a trial of the OX40 agonist ivuxolimab. These receptors came from an adult with an advanced solid tumor such as melanoma, head and neck, liver or kidney cancer.

The rearrangement joins TRBV15 to TRBJ2-3; D may correspond to TRBD1 or TRBD2 (5 bases each). This CDR3 comprises 15 residues. Germline CDR1 and CDR2: LNHNV and YYDKDF (reference sequence). Trimming cost V 2 bases and J 2 bases, with 11 bases left between them. The CDR3 sequence: CATSRTGRNTDTQYF. The CDR3 DNA reads as TGTGCCACCAGCAGAACGGGACGGAACACAGATACGCAGTATTTT.

The chain joins TRBV6-5 to TRBJ1-1; D gene unclear. This CDR3 contains 13 residues. V lost 6 bases to trimming and J lost 5 bases, with 13 bases between them. Germline CDR1 and CDR2: MNHEY and SVGAGI. The chain's CDR3 is CASSLTPGTEAFF. The CDR3 DNA is TGTGCCAGCAGCCTGACCCCCGGGACTGAAGCTTTCTTT.

This rearrangement joins TRBV28 to TRBJ2-3; TRBD2 agrees at 11 bases. CDR3 size: 17 residues. Looked up from germline, CDR1 is MDHEN and CDR2 is SYDVKM. Trimming cost V 7 bases and J 2 bases; bases outside gene matches: 11. The CDR3 here is CASMKSRTSGHTDTQYF. CDR3 coding DNA: TGTGCCAGCATGAAGAGTAGGACTAGCGGGCACACAGATACGCAGTATTTT.

The chain carries TRBV9 and TRBJ1-1; D gene ambiguous. The CDR3 is 14 residues long. Per the germline V gene, CDR1 is SGDLS and CDR2 is YYNGEE. The V end was cut by 3 bases, the J end by 0 bases, with 9 bases between. The CDR3, as DNA: TGTGCCAGCAGCGCCCCGGGCCTGAACACTGAAGCTTTCTTT. Protein: CASSAPGLNTEAFF.

The rearrangement joins TRBV10-3 to TRBJ2-3; 12 bases agree with TRBD1. The germline gives CDR1 ENHRY, CDR2 SYGVKD. The CDR3 extends over 14 amino acids. V dropped 7 bases and J dropped 6; count of bases not matched to a gene: 5. The CDR3 DNA reads TGTGCCATCACGGGACAGGGGGCGGGCGATACGCAGTATTTT. Encoded protein: CAITGQGAGDTQYF.

The sample holds one count of this clone. The chain carries TRBV7-2 and TRBJ2-7; the D call may be TRBD1 or TRBD2 (6 bases each). Trimming pared 3 bases from V and 4 bases from J, leaving 16 bases between. CDR1 is SGHTA, CDR2 FQGNSA, per germline. The CDR3 is 15 residues long. The CDR3 loop is CASSFSGAGIYEQYF. The CDR3 DNA is TGTGCCAGCAGCTTCTCGGGGGCGGGGATATACGAGCAGTACTTC.

V and J are TRBV7-3 and TRBJ1-6, with D possibly being TRBD1 (5 bases). V lost 2 bases and J 15 bases, leaving 11 bases between the germline ends. This CDR3 is 12 amino acids long. The germline CDR1 and CDR2 sequences are SGHTA and FQGTGA. The CDR3 bases are TGTGCCAGCAGCTTATTAGGGGACCGCCTCCACTTT. Protein product: CASSLLGDRLHF.